This T cell receptor beta chain appears in the sequencing data of a study of cytomegalovirus exposure and HLA in healthy donors (dated by TCRdb to 2016 to 2017). Concerning the study at large: An earlier analysis of approximately 640 of the donors reported roughly 300 Gb of sequence data and some 100 million unique TCR beta sequences from around 200 million T cells. Approximately 300 gigabases of sequencing data and 75 million to 85 million unique TCR sequences made up an early release that covered nearly 650 HLA-typed donors. Of the 350 to 400 genotyped donors, approximately 82% fell in the genetic ancestry cluster associated with self-reported Caucasian donors. The aim of the study was to test whether cataloging public T cell receptors could identify signatures of past pathogen exposure. The T cell repertoires of under 700 subjects were profiled by immunosequencing and related to cytomegalovirus serostatus. Along with the roughly 670-subject first cohort, a separate validation cohort of over 90 different subjects was used. High-throughput TCR immunosequencing, statistical association of individual TCRs with disease status, and machine learning were combined to predict cytomegalovirus infection status. To study patterns of TCR occurrence, a later analysis re-analyzed previously published TCR beta repertoires from around 700 donors and added high-resolution HLA genotyping. Rather than using new phenotypic data, the later analysis identified candidate immune exposures from TCR beta sequences and from how often those sequences occurred across donors. In an earlier analysis of roughly 580 of the donors, high-throughput TCR beta sequencing was used to judge whether each TCR beta V gene segment behaved as functional or pseudogenic. Alongside the repertoire data, information on donor age, sex, ethnicity and CMV serostatus was compiled. Genome-wide SNP genotypes for about 55% of the roughly 670 donors were used in a later genetic analysis, which treated that subset as a discovery cohort. All discovery cohort repertoires had been generated using a single sequencing platform. HLA typing covered class I and class II loci at four-digit resolution. The number of typed donors differed by locus: about 620-640 for A, B, C, DRB1 and DQB1; some 500 for DQA1; around 610 for DPA1; and around 470 for DPB1. A handful of DR-DQ haplotypes were handled as single units for association and clustering because linkage in the cohort was strong. On average, around 230,000 unique TCR beta nucleotide sequences were sequenced per donor among 398 genotyped donors of the cohort, with roughly 19% of those sequences being non-productive. What the research found in general, with its limitations: Correlated functional status among segregating V segments might reflect linkage disequilibrium, but an unknown experimental factor could not be ruled out. Several of the top co-occurrence clusters appeared to be linked to parvovirus B19, influenza, CMV and Epstein-Barr virus, according to a later analysis. An earlier analysis of around 600 of the donors showed that most TCR beta V segments appeared in productive rearrangements either about 90% or about 30% of the time, which broadly matched IMGT annotations. In a later genetic analysis, fewer N-insertions in productive TCRs were reported among donors in an Asian-associated ancestry cluster than the approximately 670-donor mean. A later analysis found that most CMV-associated TCR beta chains appeared HLA-restricted, with HLA associations seemingly driven largely by CMV exposure. While some public TCRs were present in many individuals, most TCR sequences turned up only very rarely across donors. The authors suggested that the approach could potentially be generalized to other disease states and immunological phenotypes. In a later analysis, HLA-associated TCR beta chains showed more clonal expansion and lower generation probabilities than non-associated chains that were equally common. A cluster of highly shared sequence variants was judged likely to represent a technical artifact of the sequencing pipeline. When HLA alleles, especially DR and DQ, strongly co-occurred, TCR associations were difficult to assign to individual alleles. In a later analysis, the rate of TCR association differed among HLA loci, with DRB1 alleles having the most associated TCRs and HLA-C alleles having the fewest. Because the 87-base-pair reads could not distinguish some IMGT-functional V segments, including TRBV6-2 and TRBV6-3, those segments were excluded. CMV serostatus was the only immune exposure information available for the cohort. A few of the identified cytomegalovirus-associated TCR beta chains were confirmed in vitro to be specific for cytomegalovirus antigens. The study listed 164 TCR beta chains as associated with cytomegalovirus. A later genetic analysis associated a missense DCLRE1C variant with V-gene and J-gene trimming of TCR beta chains, and an independent cohort replicated the association. Because some donors lacked HLA typing at each locus, the association tests relied only on the typed subset. Because counts were too low, more than 15 rarely observed V segments, including chromosome 9 orphons, were left out of the earlier analysis of about 500 of the donors. Only TCR beta chains were sequenced in this cohort, and the absence of alpha or paired-chain data limited detectable features. In a later analysis, some 17,000 TCR beta sequences were associated with specific HLA alleles at a false discovery rate of 0.05. In both the original and validation cohorts, the classifier was reported to diagnose cytomegalovirus status with high specificity and sensitivity. A further reported finding was that TCR beta sequences accurately predicted the HLA-A and HLA-B alleles for most subjects in the first cohort. Roughly uniform sequencing depth across donors was assumed in presence/absence analyses, although this assumption may not hold.

The cohort was made up of hundreds of healthy bone marrow donors. At the time of sampling, all cohort members were nominally healthy, though unrecorded immune exposures were likely present. The donor tested CMV seropositive, placing the donor among the 310 or so seropositive members of the cohort. Every donor gave a peripheral blood sample, and the peripheral blood mononuclear cells from that sample were used for TCR beta sequencing. Genomic DNA extraction from the blood cell samples was performed with the Qiagen DNeasy Blood Extraction Kit. The germline V gene specifies MNHNS as CDR1 and SASEGT as CDR2. Counted from cysteine to phenylalanine, this CDR3 has 15 amino acids. Kept here is only the CDR3 DNA, which spans 45 bases and is read in frame from base 1. V is cut back by 2 bases and J by 12 bases, with 12 bases in the junction unmatched. With regard to this clone: Its binding antigen is unknown. Base qualities were left out, and no much larger clone turns up one base away.

Libraries were prepared through the immunoSEQ multiplex PCR assay. The multiplex PCR relied on a mix of 60 forward primers for TCR Vbeta segments and 13 reverse primers for TCR Jbeta segments. Amplification of the CDR3 region of rearranged TCR beta genes was performed with a multiplex PCR assay on genomic DNA. Amplified TCR beta libraries were sequenced as 87-base-pair reads on the Illumina HiSeq System. Processing in the source paper ran as follows. A later analysis counted about 82 million unique TCR beta chains across the 550 to 750 repertoires, and roughly 10 million of these chains were shared by at least two donors. Raw reads were error-corrected and collapsed into unique sequences by a nearest-neighbor algorithm in which closely related sequences were merged to remove PCR and sequencing errors. CDR3 sequences were aligned to IMGT reference sequences to assign V, D and J gene segments. For a sequence to be retained, a match of at least six nucleotides to both a V gene segment and a J gene segment was required. A rearrangement counted as productive if the CDR3 had no stop codons and remained in frame with V and J, and every other rearrangement counted as non-productive. Following IMGT convention, CDR3 was defined as the stretch from the second conserved V-encoded cysteine up to the conserved J-encoded phenylalanine. The earlier analysis of about 620 of the donors excluded sequences that lacked an unambiguous match to a single V gene segment. An earlier analysis of almost 600 of the donors classified V segments as functional when productive rearrangements were above 56.7% and as segregating when the standard deviation between donors was above 5%. A statistical classification framework was developed to diagnose cytomegalovirus status using the catalog of TCR beta chain sequences. In a later analysis, TCR nucleotide sequences were compared against IMGT/GENE-DB human TR gene sequences so that V and J genes could be assigned. The TCRdist pipeline was used in a later analysis to assign CDR3 sequences and most-parsimonious VDJ recombination scenarios. In a later analysis, each TCR beta chain was defined by its CDR3 amino acid sequence together with its V-gene family, and reads lacking a unique V-gene family were excluded. In a later analysis, several hundred highly shared, low-generation-probability nucleotide sequences were removed to address suspected cross-contamination and a sequencing artifact. A later analysis calculated a clonal expansion index for each public chain from normalized within-repertoire ranks of inferred template counts. A later analysis computed generation probabilities with a VDJ recombination model fitted to out-of-frame rearrangements, and checked the results against IGoR. Hypergeometric tests were used in a later analysis to score TCR-TCR, TCR-HLA and TCR-CMV co-occurrence, with a repertoire-size bias correction applied to the TCR pairs. To estimate false discovery rates, a later analysis permuted the HLA or CMV assignments 20 times. In a later analysis, co-occurring TCRs were grouped using DBSCAN, with TCRdist sequence similarity added in when clustering inside HLA-allele-positive subsets. For co-occurrence clustering, repertoires with fewer than 30,000 or more than 120,000 public chains were excluded, along with roughly five repertoires with anomalous nucleotide sharing. TCRdb mirrors the immuneACCESS table, restricted to in-frame sequences. Some clones are absent from its copies; in checked studies, under half trace to an unresolved V gene, and the reason for the others is unknown. V, J and clone size are taken as reported in that table, and D and trimming were inferred from the DNA itself. The sample table records about 160,000 clones; under 70% of these occur just once. Of the sample, 2.5% to 3% is held by the ten largest clones.

The sequenced sample consisted of PBMCs. The chain is made from TRBV6-1 and TRBJ2-1; 8 middle bases align to TRBD1. The TCR originated in a woman in her forties in good health and CMV-seropositive. The CDR3 amino acid sequence is: CASSESAGGGLWQFF. The DNA sequence is given as TGTGCCAGCAGTGAATCGGCAGGGGGCGGATTATGGCAGTTCTTC.